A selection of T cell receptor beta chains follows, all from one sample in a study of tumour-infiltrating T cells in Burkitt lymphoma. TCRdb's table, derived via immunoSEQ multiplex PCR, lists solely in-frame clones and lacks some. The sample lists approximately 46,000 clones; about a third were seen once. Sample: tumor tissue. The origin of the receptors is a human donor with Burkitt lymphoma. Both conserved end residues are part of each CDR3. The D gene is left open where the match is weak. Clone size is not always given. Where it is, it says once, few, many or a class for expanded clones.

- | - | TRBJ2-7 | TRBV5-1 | TGCGCCAGCAGCTTGGTGGGGGGATCCTACGAGCAGTACTTC | CASSLVGGSYEQYF
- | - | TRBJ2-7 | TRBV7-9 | TGTGCCAGCAGCCTAACAGGGTACTACGAGCAGTACTTC | CASSLTGYYEQYF
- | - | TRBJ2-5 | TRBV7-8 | TGTGCCAGCAGCTTAGTTTGGGACGGGACCCAGTACTTC | CASSLVWDGTQYF
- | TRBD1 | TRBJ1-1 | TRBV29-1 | TGCAGCGTTGTTTCAGGGGGGGACACTGAAGCTTTCTTT | CSVVSGGDTEAFF
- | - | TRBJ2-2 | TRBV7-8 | TGTGCCAGCAGCTTAGCTACGGGCACCGGGGAGCTGTTTTTT | CASSLATGTGELFF
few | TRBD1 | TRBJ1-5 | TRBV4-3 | TGCGCCAGCAGCACCCGGACAGGGGATCAGCCCCAGCATTTT | CASSTRTGDQPQHF
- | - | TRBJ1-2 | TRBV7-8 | TGTGCCAGCAGCTCCAACCTAGGGGGCTATGGCTACACCTTC | CASSSNLGGYGYTF
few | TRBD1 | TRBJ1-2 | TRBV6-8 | TGCCTGCCCCGGCAGGGGGTTTATAACTATGGCTACACCTTC | CLPRQGVYNYGYTF
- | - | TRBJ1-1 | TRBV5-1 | TGCGCCAGCAGCATGGGGGCCGGGGGCACTGAAGCTTTCTTT | CASSMGAGGTEAFF
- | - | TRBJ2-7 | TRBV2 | TGTGCCAGCGTGGCTCGCTCCTACGAGCAGTACTTC | CASVARSYEQYF
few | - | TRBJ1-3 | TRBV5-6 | TGTGCCAGCAGCTTGCGTCGCGGCCGAAACACCATATATTTT | CASSLRRGRNTIYF
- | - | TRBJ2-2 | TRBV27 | TGTGCCAGCAGTTTACTACAGGGGAGGGACGGGGAGCTGTTTTTT | CASSLLQGRDGELFF